This TCR beta chain was observed in a study of blood T cell repertoires in COVID-19. Libraries were prepared by immunoSEQ multiplex PCR; TCRdb keeps only in-frame clonotypes and omits some of them. The sample gives roughly 38,000 clones, more than 70% of which show up once; about 60% is in the top ten. V was clipped by 6 bases and J by 4 bases, with 12 bases between them. The CDR3 has 14 amino acids. The germline V gene has CDR1 MNHEY and CDR2 SVGAGI. V and J are TRBV6-5 and TRBJ2-2; TRBD1 is a possible D gene (6 bases). The sample was peripheral blood. The TCR comes from a man aged 70 or older with acute or convalescent COVID-19. The CDR3 loop reads CASSTDRSTGELFF. The CDR3 coding sequence is TGTGCCAGCAGCACAGACAGGAGCACCGGGGAGCTGTTTTTT.